This TCR beta chain originates from a study of blood T cell repertoires in COVID-19. Overall study context: The analysed material was cDNA or gDNA that came from T cells, B-cell-depleted T cells, or PBMCs.

This clone has a handful of counts. Germline CDR1 and CDR2: GTSNPN and SVGIG (reference sequence). V was pared by 3 bases and J by 0 bases, with 18 bases between. The CDR3 is made up of 16 amino acids. TCRdb's copy holds only in-frame clones and misses some; the assay was immunoSEQ multiplex PCR. Seen here are roughly 150,000 clones, almost 80% observed once, and the top ten hold roughly 9.7%. Material: peripheral blood. The chain combines TRBV30 with TRBJ2-7; possible D gene TRBD1, 7 bases. The clonotype was recovered from a man between 60 and 70 years old who had recovered from COVID-19. This CDR3 reads CAWSVGGTVSSYEQYF. The DNA for the CDR3 is TGTGCCTGGAGCGTGGGCGGGACAGTGAGCTCCTACGAGCAGTACTTC.